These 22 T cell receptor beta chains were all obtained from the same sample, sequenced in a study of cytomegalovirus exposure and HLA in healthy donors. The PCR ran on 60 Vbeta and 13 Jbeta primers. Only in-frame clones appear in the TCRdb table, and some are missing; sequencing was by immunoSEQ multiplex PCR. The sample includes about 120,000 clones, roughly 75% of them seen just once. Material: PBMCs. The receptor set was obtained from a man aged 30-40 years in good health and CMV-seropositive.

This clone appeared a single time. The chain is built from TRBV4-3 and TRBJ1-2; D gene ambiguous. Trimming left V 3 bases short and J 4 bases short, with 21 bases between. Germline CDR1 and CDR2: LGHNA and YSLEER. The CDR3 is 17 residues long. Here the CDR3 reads CASSQILHGSPLYGYTF. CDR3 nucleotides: TGCGCCAGCAGCCAGATCTTGCACGGGTCTCCCCTCTATGGCTACACCTTC.

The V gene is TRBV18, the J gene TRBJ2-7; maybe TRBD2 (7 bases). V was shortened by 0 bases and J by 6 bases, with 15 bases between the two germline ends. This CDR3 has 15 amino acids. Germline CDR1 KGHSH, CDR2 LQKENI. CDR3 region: CASSPPGATGGEQYF. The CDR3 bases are TGTGCCAGCTCACCACCGGGGGCCACGGGGGGCGAGCAGTACTTC.

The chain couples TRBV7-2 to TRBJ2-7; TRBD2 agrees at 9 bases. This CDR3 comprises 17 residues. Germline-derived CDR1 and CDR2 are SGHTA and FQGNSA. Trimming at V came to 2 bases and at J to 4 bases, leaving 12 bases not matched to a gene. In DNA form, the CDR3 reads TGTGCCAGCAGCTTAAGAGTACCAGCGGGAGGTTCTTACGAGCAGTACTTC. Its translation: CASSLRVPAGGSYEQYF.

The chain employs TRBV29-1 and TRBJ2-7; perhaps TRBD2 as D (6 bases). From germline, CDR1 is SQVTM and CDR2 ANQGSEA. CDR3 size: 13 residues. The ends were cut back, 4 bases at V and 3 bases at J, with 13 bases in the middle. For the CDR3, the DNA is TGCAGCGTTGCCTTGCGGGATTACTACGAGCAGTACTTC. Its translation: CSVALRDYYEQYF.

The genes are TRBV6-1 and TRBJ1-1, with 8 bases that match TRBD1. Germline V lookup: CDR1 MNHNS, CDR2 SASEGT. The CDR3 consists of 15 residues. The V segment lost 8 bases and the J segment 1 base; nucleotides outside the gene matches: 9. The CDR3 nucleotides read TGTGCCAGCCAATCGATCGGACAGGGGAACACTGAAGCTTTCTTT. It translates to CASQSIGQGNTEAFF.

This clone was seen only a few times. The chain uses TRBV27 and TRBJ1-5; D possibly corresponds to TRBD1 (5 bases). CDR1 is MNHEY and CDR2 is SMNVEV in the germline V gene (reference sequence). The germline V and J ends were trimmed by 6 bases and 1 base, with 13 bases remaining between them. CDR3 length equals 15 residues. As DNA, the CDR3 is TGTGCCAGCAGATGGGGGGGTCAAAGCAATCAGCCCCAGCATTTT. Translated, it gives CASRWGGQSNQPQHF.

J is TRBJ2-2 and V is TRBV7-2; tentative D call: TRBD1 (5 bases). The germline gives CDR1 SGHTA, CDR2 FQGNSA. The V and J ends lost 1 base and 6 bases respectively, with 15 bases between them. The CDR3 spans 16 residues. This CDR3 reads CASSLGQGPYAGELFF. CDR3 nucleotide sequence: TGTGCCAGCAGCTTAGGGCAGGGCCCGTACGCCGGGGAGCTGTTTTTT.

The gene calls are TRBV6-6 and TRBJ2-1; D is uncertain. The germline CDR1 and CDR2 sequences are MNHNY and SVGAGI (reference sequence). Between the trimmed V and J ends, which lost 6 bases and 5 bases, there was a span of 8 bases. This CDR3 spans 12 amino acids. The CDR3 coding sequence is TGTGCCAGCAGCCTACTTAACAATGAGCAGTTCTTC. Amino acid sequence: CASSLLNNEQFF.

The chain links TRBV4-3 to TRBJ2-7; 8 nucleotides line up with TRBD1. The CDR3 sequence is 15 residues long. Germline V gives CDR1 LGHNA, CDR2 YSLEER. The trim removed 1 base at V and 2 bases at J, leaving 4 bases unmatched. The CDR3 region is CASSQAKTGAYEQYF. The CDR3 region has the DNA TGCGCCAGCAGCCAAGCCAAGACAGGGGCCTACGAGCAGTACTTC.

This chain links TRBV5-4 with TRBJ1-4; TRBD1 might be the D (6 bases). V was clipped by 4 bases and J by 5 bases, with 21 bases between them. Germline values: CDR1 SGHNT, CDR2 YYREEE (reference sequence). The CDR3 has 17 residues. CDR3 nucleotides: TGTGCCAGCAGCCCGACAGGCCCCAGTCGAGGGAATGAAAAACTGTTTTTT. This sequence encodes CASSPTGPSRGNEKLFF.

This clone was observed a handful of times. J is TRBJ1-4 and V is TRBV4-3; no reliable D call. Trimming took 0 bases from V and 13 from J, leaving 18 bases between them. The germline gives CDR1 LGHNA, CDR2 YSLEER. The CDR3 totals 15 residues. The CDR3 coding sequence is TGCGCCAGCAGCCAAGAAGATGATAGTGCAGGTCTACTGTTTTTT. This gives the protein CASSQEDDSAGLLFF.

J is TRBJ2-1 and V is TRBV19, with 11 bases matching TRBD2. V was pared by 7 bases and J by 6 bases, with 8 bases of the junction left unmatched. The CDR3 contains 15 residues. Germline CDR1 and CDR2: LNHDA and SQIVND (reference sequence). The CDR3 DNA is TGTGCCAGTAATCCTCCGGGACTAGCGGTCAATGAGCAGTTCTTC. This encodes CASNPPGLAVNEQFF.

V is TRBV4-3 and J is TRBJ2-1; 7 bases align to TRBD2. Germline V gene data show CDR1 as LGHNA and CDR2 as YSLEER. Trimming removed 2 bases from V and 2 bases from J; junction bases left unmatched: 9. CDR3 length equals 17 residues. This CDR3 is CASSQPLAGDTYNEQFF. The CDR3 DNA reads TGCGCCAGCAGCCAACCCTTAGCGGGTGACACCTACAATGAGCAGTTCTTC.

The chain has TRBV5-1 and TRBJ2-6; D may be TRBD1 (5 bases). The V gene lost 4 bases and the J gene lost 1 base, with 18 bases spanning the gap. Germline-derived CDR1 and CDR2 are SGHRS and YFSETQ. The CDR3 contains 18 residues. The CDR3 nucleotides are TGCGCCAGCAGCCGTTCAGACAGCCCACTATCTGGGGCCAACGTCCTGACTTTC. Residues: CASSRSDSPLSGANVLTF.

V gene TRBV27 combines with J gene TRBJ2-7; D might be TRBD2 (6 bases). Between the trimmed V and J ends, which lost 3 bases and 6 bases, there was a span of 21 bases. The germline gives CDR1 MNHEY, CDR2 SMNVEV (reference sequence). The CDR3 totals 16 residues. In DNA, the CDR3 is TGTGCCAGCAGTTTCGCAACGGGAGTGGGGCCGGGCGAGCAGTACTTC. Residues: CASSFATGVGPGEQYF.

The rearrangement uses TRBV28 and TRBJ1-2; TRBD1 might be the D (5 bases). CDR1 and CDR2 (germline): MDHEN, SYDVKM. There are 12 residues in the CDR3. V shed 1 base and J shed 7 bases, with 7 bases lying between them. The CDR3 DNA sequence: TGTGCCAGCAGTTTATCGGGGGGTGGCTACACCTTC. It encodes CASSLSGGGYTF.

The CDR3 bases are TGTGCCAGCAGCTTACCGACAGGGGGCGCAGATACGCAGTATTTT. It yields the protein CASSLPTGGADTQYF. V gene TRBV13 combines with J gene TRBJ2-3, with 10 bases aligning to TRBD1. CDR1 is PRHDT and CDR2 is FYEKMQ in the germline V gene (reference sequence). Trimming removed 2 bases from V and 4 bases from J; junction bases left unmatched: 3. This CDR3 region has 15 residues.

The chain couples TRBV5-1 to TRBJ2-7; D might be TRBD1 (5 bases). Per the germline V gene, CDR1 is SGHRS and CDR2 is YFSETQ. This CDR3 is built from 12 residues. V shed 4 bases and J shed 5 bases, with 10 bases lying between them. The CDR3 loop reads CASSGQGHEQYF. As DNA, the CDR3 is TGCGCCAGCAGCGGCCAGGGCCACGAGCAGTACTTC.

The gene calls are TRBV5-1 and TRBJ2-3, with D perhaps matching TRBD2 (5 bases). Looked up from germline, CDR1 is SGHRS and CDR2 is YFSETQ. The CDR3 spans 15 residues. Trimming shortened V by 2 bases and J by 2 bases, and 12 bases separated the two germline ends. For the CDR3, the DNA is TGCGCCAGCAGCTTTGTCGGAGGCGACACAGATACGCAGTATTTT. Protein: CASSFVGGDTDTQYF.

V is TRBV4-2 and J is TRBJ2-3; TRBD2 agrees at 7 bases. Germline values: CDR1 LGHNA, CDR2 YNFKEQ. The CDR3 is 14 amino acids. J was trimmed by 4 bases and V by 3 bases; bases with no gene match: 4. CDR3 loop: CASSQKAGADTQYF. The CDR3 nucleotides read TGTGCCAGCAGCCAGAAGGCGGGAGCAGATACGCAGTATTTT.

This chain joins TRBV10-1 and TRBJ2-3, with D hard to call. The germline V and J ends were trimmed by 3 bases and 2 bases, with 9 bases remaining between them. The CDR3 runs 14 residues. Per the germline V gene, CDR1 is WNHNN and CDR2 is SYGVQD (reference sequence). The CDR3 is CASSDLGPTDTQYF. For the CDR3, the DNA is TGCGCCAGCAGTGACCTGGGCCCCACAGATACGCAGTATTTT.

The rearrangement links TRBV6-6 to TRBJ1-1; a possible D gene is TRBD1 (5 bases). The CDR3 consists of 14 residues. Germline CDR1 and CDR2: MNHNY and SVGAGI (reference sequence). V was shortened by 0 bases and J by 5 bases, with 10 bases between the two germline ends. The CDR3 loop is CASSYSGGRTEAFF. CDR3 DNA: TGTGCCAGCAGTTACTCGGGGGGTCGGACTGAAGCTTTCTTT.